The 24 T cell receptor beta chains listed next were all sequenced from one sample in a study of cytomegalovirus exposure and HLA in healthy donors. The PCR employed 60 Vbeta primers together with 13 Jbeta primers. TCRdb's copy holds only in-frame clones and misses some; the assay was immunoSEQ multiplex PCR. The table records 120,000 or so clones, 78% of them present only once. Source material: PBMCs. Every receptor here comes from a man aged 25-45 years in good health and CMV-seropositive.

The chain combines TRBV5-1 with TRBJ2-1; 7 bases map to TRBD1. CDR1 is SGHRS, CDR2 YFSETQ, per germline. The V and J ends lost 1 base and 7 bases, in that order; junction bases with no gene match: 5. The CDR3 is made up of 14 amino acids. DNA of the CDR3: TGCGCCAGCAGCTTGCTACAGGGGCGGAATGAGCAGTTCTTC. This codes for CASSLLQGRNEQFF.

The chain has TRBV27 and TRBJ2-5, with TRBD1 identical over 8 bases. V shed 6 bases, J shed 4 bases, and the junction held 16 bases outside the gene matches. The germline V gene has CDR1 MNHEY and CDR2 SMNVEV (reference sequence). The CDR3 is 17 residues long. CDR3: CASSTWTGLNPGETQYF. The DNA for the CDR3 is TGTGCCAGCAGCACATGGACAGGGCTCAATCCTGGAGAGACCCAGTACTTC.

The chain recombines TRBV7-2 with TRBJ2-7; 14 bases are shared with TRBD2. This CDR3 has 16 residues. V was pared by 5 bases and J by 4 bases, with 7 bases of the junction left unmatched. The V gene's germline CDR1 is SGHTA and CDR2 FQGNSA. CDR3 region: CASSASGTSGRYEQYF. The CDR3 DNA sequence: TGTGCCAGCAGCGCCTCCGGGACTAGCGGGAGATACGAGCAGTACTTC. The complete variable domain, with remaining parts taken from reference TRBV7-2 and TRBJ2-7, reads GAGVSQSPSNKVTEKGKDVELRCDPISGHTALYWYRQSLGQGLEFLIYFQGNSAPDKSGLPSDRFSAERTGGSVSTLTIQRTQQEDSAVYLCASSASGTSGRYEQYFGPGTRLTVT.

This chain joins TRBV29-1 and TRBJ2-2; D remains unclear. Trimming shortened V by 3 bases and J by 3 bases, and 5 bases separated the two germline ends. The CDR3 runs to 12 residues. CDR1 and CDR2 (germline): SQVTM, ANQGSEA. The chain's CDR3 is CSVDRDTGELFF. In DNA form, the CDR3 reads TGCAGCGTTGACCGGGACACCGGGGAGCTGTTTTTT.

This clone was recorded once. The V gene is TRBV7-2, the J gene TRBJ2-5; D is possibly TRBD1 (6 bases). The CDR3 contains 13 residues. V shed 1 base and J shed 4 bases, with 7 bases lying between them. Germline V gene data show CDR1 as SGHTA and CDR2 as FQGNSA. The CDR3 nucleotides read TGTGCCAGCAGCTTAGTCAGGGGAGAGACCCAGTACTTC. It encodes CASSLVRGETQYF.

The table lists this clone with a count of one. The rearrangement links TRBV5-4 to TRBJ1-2, with 10 bases aligning to TRBD1. The germline CDR1 and CDR2 sequences are SGHNT and YYREEE (reference sequence). V was clipped by 5 bases and J by 2 bases; unmatched bases: 3. The CDR3 contains 14 residues. DNA for the CDR3: TGTGCCAGCAGAAGACAGGGGGCAAACTATGGCTACACCTTC. Translated, it gives CASRRQGANYGYTF.

This rearrangement joins TRBV10-3 to TRBJ2-1, with 13 bases that match TRBD2. The V gene end was trimmed by 6 bases and the J gene end by 9 bases; junction bases not matched to a gene: 14. This CDR3 has 17 residues. Germline V CDR1 and CDR2: ENHRY, SYGVKD. CDR3 in DNA: TGTGCCATCAGCCGCACTAGCGGGAGGGCCGAAGGCGGTGAGCAGTTCTTC. Protein sequence: CAISRTSGRAEGGEQFF.

This clone appeared a few times. This rearrangement joins TRBV5-5 to TRBJ1-2; no definite D call. V was trimmed by 0 bases and J by 4 bases, leaving 16 bases between them. From germline, CDR1 is SGHKS and CDR2 YYEKEE (reference sequence). This CDR3 contains 16 residues. The CDR3 sequence is CASSLVTVERRYGYTF. The CDR3 DNA reads as TGTGCCAGCAGCTTGGTCACTGTGGAGCGACGCTATGGCTACACCTTC.

The V and J genes are TRBV18 and TRBJ2-7, with 8 bases aligning to TRBD2. The CDR3 sequence is 17 residues long. Germline V CDR1 and CDR2: KGHSH, LQKENI. The V segment lost 3 bases and the J segment 2 bases; nucleotides outside the gene matches: 12. CDR3 DNA sequence: TGTGCCAGCTCACCTGAGCTTCTAAGCGGGAGCACCTACGAGCAGTACTTC. This encodes CASSPELLSGSTYEQYF.

The rearrangement uses TRBV18 and TRBJ2-7; no reliable D call. The V and J ends lost 2 bases and 4 bases respectively, with 12 bases between them. Germline assignment: CDR1 KGHSH and CDR2 LQKENI. The CDR3 sequence is 14 residues long. The CDR3, as DNA: TGTGCCAGCTCACCAGGTATAGTCCCGTACGAGCAGTACTTC. It yields the protein CASSPGIVPYEQYF.

In this sample, this clone turned up a few times. The gene calls are TRBV10-1 and TRBJ2-1; D uncertain. The V gene's germline CDR1 is WNHNN and CDR2 SYGVQD (reference sequence). V was cut by 6 bases and J by 3 bases, with 9 bases left in between. This CDR3 spans 13 amino acids. The CDR3 loop reads CASRRTGYNEQFF. CDR3 bases: TGCGCCAGCAGAAGAACGGGCTACAATGAGCAGTTCTTC.

The J gene is TRBJ2-3, the V gene TRBV27; D is ambiguous. Germline V gives CDR1 MNHEY, CDR2 SMNVEV (reference sequence). Trimming took off 5 bases at V and 1 base at J, with 10 bases between the two ends. The CDR3 contains 14 residues. CDR3: CASSKHEGTDTQYF. The CDR3, as DNA: TGTGCCAGCAGTAAACACGAGGGCACAGATACGCAGTATTTT.

This clone has only one observation. The chain uses TRBV27 and TRBJ2-5, with 13 bases fitting TRBD2. V lost 6 bases to trimming and J lost 5 bases; unmatched junction nucleotides: 6. The germline gives CDR1 MNHEY, CDR2 SMNVEV (reference sequence). The CDR3 sequence is 15 residues long. In nucleotides, the CDR3 is TGTGCCAGCAGCGGACTAGCGGGAGTTCAGGAGACCCAGTACTTC. This codes for CASSGLAGVQETQYF.

The chain has TRBV11-3 and TRBJ2-7; the match to TRBD2 covers 8 bases. Germline V gene lookup returns CDR1 SGHNT and CDR2 YENEEA. Germline trimming cut 4 bases from V and 3 bases from J; bases unmatched to any gene: 2. The CDR3 runs 13 residues. CDR3 sequence reads: CASSSTSGYEQYF. The CDR3 coding sequence is TGTGCCAGCAGCTCCACTAGCGGCTACGAGCAGTACTTC.

This clone has only a few counts. The chain uses TRBV10-3 and TRBJ1-1; D is ambiguous. Germline V gives CDR1 ENHRY, CDR2 SYGVKD. Trimming shortened V by 6 bases and J by 4 bases, and 9 bases separated the two germline ends. This CDR3 region has 12 residues. CDR3 in DNA: TGTGCCATCAGAACCTATGGCACTGAAGCTTTCTTT. Translation gives CAIRTYGTEAFF.

The CDR3 nucleotides are TGCGCCAGCAGGGGCTTTTTGCCTAAAACAGATACGCAGTATTTT. Its translation is CASRGFLPKTDTQYF. The chain joins TRBV10-1 to TRBJ2-3; D is unclear. Per the germline V gene, CDR1 is WNHNN and CDR2 is SYGVQD (reference sequence). The length of the CDR3 is 15 residues. Trimming stripped 6 bases from V and 3 bases from J, with 16 bases between.

The chain joins TRBV28 to TRBJ2-7, with D perhaps matching TRBD2 (5 bases). The CDR3 covers 15 residues. The germline V gene encodes CDR1 MDHEN and CDR2 SYDVKM. Trimming took 4 bases from V and 7 from J, leaving 20 bases between them. The DNA of the CDR3 is TGTGCCAGCAGTTATTCAGGTTTATCATCGGGGGAGCAGTACTTC. Encoded protein: CASSYSGLSSGEQYF.

This chain uses TRBV30 with TRBJ1-1; 8 bases line up with TRBD1. Germline V gene data show CDR1 as GTSNPN and CDR2 as SVGIG (reference sequence). Trimming removed 2 bases from V and 5 bases from J; junction bases left unmatched: 7. The CDR3 covers 14 residues. The CDR3 spells CAWSPGQAGTEAFF. The CDR3 DNA reads as TGTGCCTGGAGTCCGGGACAGGCGGGGACTGAAGCTTTCTTT.

The V and J genes are TRBV30 and TRBJ2-7, with 9 bases identical to TRBD1. CDR3 length: 15 residues. Germline CDR1 and CDR2: GTSNPN and SVGIG (reference sequence). Trimming cost V 5 bases and J 0 bases; bases outside gene matches: 8. DNA for the CDR3: TGTGCCTGGCGCCCCGGGACAGGGAGCTCCTACGAGCAGTACTTC. Its protein product is CAWRPGTGSSYEQYF.

The chain carries TRBV15 and TRBJ2-3; 13 nucleotides align to TRBD2. This CDR3 is built from 17 residues. Per germline, CDR1 LNHNV and CDR2 YYDKDF (reference sequence). The V segment lost 0 bases and the J segment 5 bases; nucleotides outside the gene matches: 5. CDR3 bases: TGTGCCACCAGCAGAGACGGACTAGCGGGAGTAGGAGATACGCAGTATTTT. Protein product: CATSRDGLAGVGDTQYF. Full variable domain (missing parts from reference TRBV15 and TRBJ2-3): DAMVIQNPRYQVTQFGKPVTLSCSQTLNHNVMYWYQQKSSQAPKLLFHYYDKDFNNEADTPDNFQSRRPNTSFCFLDIRSPGLGDTAMYLCATSRDGLAGVGDTQYFGPGTRLTVL.

This chain links TRBV6-5 with TRBJ2-7; 10 bases match TRBD1. The CDR3 has 16 residues. The germline CDR1 and CDR2 sequences are MNHEY and SVGAGI. V trimming: 0 bases; J trimming: 3 bases; junction bases outside the gene matches: 5. CDR3 DNA sequence: TGTGCCAGCAGTTACTCGTTCGGACAGGGGGACTACGAGCAGTACTTC. It specifies CASSYSFGQGDYEQYF.

This sequence joins TRBV7-9 and TRBJ2-3, with 9 bases identical to TRBD1. The germline V gene has CDR1 SEHNR and CDR2 FQNEAQ (reference sequence). CDR3 size: 17 residues. J gave up 8 bases and V 3 bases, and 15 bases lay outside the gene matches. As DNA, the CDR3 is TGTGCCAGCAGCTTGGGTCCTGACAGGGGGATTTTCGGTACGCAGTATTTT. As protein: CASSLGPDRGIFGTQYF.

This chain connects TRBV6-6 to TRBJ1-2; 7 bases match TRBD1. The CDR3 loop spans 15 amino acids. Unmatched junction bases numbered 16, after V lost 7 bases and J lost 8 bases. Germline values: CDR1 MNHNY, CDR2 SVGAGI (reference sequence). The CDR3 region is CASTPWAGGESGYTF. In DNA form, the CDR3 reads TGTGCCAGCACTCCCTGGGCAGGGGGAGAATCGGGCTACACCTTC.

The J gene is TRBJ1-1, the V gene TRBV2; D call uncertain. The germline V gene encodes CDR1 SNHLY and CDR2 FYNNEI. This CDR3 has 12 amino acids. V was cut by 5 bases and J by 0 bases, with 4 bases left in between. The CDR3 loop is CASSYMNTEAFF. The CDR3 DNA reads as TGTGCCAGCAGTTACATGAACACTGAAGCTTTCTTT.